This entry describes one T cell receptor beta chain. This CDR3 comprises 17 residues. Germline-derived CDR1 and CDR2 are MNHNS and SASEGT. V was clipped by 2 bases and J by 6 bases; unmatched bases: 11. Original handling: Amplification from reference gene primers served as the basis for estimated nucleated cell counts. The assay was immunoSEQ multiplex PCR, and TCRdb's table has in-frame clones only and misses some. V, J and clone size were drawn from that table, and D and trimming were deduced from the DNA. This table holds about 97,000 clones, 85% found once. These data belong to a study of blood T cell repertoires in COVID-19. Looking at the study overall: Specimens from acute and convalescent COVID-19 originated in the United States, Italy and Spain.

This sequence originates from a woman aged 70-85 years with active or convalescent COVID-19. The rearrangement links TRBV6-1 to TRBJ2-2; 8 bases agree with TRBD2. Material for sequencing was peripheral blood. CDR3: CASSEQGGREGPGELFF. Here the CDR3 DNA reads TGTGCCAGCAGTGAACAGGGAGGTCGGGAGGGCCCCGGGGAGCTGTTTTTT.